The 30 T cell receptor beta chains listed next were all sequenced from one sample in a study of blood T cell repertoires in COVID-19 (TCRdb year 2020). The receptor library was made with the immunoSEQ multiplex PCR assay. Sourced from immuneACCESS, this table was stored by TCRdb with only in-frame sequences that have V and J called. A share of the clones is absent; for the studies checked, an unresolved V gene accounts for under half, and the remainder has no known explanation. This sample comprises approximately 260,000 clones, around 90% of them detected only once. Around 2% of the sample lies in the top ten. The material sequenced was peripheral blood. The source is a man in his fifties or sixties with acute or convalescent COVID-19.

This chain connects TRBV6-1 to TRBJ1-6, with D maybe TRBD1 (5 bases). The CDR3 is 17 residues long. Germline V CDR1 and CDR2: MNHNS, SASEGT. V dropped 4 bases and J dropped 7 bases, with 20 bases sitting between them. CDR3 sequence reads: CASSGRGRSQANSPLHF. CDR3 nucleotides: TGTGCCAGCAGTGGAAGGGGTAGGAGTCAGGCCAATTCACCCCTCCACTTT.

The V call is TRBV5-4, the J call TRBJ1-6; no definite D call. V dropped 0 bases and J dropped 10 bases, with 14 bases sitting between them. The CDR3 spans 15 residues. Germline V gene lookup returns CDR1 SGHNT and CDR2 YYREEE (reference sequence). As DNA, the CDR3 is TGTGCCAGCAGCTTGGCCGGTGCTAGCGGGTCACCCCTCCACTTT. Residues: CASSLAGASGSPLHF.

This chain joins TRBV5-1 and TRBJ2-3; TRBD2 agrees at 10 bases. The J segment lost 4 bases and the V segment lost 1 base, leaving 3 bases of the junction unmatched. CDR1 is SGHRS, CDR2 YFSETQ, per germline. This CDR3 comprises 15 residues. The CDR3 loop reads CASSLRTSGSDTQYF. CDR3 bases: TGCGCCAGCAGCTTGCGGACTAGCGGTTCAGATACGCAGTATTTT. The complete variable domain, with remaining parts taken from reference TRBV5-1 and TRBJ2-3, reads KAGVTQTPRYLIKTRGQQVTLSCSPISGHRSVSWYQQTPGQGLQFLFEYFSETQRNKGNFPGRFSGRQFSNSRSEMNVSTLELGDSALYLCASSLRTSGSDTQYFGPGTRLTVL.

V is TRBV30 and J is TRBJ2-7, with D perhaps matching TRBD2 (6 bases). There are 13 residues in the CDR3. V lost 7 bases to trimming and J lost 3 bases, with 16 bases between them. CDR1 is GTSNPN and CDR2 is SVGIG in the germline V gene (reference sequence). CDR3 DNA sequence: TGTGCCTCCTCGGAGGGGCCACACTACGAGCAGTACTTC. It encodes CASSEGPHYEQYF. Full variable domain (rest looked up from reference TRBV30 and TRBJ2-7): SQTIHQWPATLVQPVGSPLSLECTVEGTSNPNLYWYRQAAGRGLQLLFYSVGIGQISSEVPQNLSASRPQDRQFILSSKKLLLSDSGFYLCASSEGPHYEQYFGPGTRLTVT.

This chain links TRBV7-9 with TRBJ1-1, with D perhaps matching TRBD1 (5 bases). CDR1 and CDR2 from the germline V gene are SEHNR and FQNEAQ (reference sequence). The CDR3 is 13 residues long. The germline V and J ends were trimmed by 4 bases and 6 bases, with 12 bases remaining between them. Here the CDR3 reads CASSSQGGAEAFF. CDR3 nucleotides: TGTGCCAGCAGCTCTCAAGGAGGGGCTGAAGCTTTCTTT.

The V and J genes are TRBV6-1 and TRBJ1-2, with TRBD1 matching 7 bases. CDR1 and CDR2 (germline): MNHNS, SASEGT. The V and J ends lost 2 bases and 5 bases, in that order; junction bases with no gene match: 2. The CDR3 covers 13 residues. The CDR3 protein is CASSEIRGYGYTF. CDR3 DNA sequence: TGTGCCAGCAGTGAAATCAGGGGGTATGGCTACACCTTC.

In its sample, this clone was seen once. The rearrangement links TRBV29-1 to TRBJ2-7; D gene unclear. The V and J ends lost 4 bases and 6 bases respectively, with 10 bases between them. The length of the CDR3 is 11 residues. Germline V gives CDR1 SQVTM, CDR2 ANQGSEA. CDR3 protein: CSVGRSSEQYF. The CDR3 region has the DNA TGCAGCGTTGGGAGAAGCAGCGAGCAGTACTTC.

The CDR3 reads CASSPGQGARDQPQHF. The DNA of the CDR3 is TGCGCCAGCAGCCCCGGACAGGGGGCGAGGGATCAGCCCCAGCATTTT. The chain recombines TRBV5-1 with TRBJ1-5, with TRBD1 matching over 11 bases. V shed 4 bases, J shed 5 bases, and the junction held 8 bases outside the gene matches. Germline V CDR1 and CDR2: SGHRS, YFSETQ. This CDR3 contains 16 residues.

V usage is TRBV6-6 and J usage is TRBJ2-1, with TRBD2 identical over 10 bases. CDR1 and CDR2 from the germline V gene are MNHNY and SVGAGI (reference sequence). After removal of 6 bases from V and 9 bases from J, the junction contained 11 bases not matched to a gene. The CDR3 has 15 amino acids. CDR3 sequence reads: CASRPGTSEGREQFF. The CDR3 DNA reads TGTGCCAGCAGACCCGGGACTAGCGAGGGCCGTGAGCAGTTCTTC.

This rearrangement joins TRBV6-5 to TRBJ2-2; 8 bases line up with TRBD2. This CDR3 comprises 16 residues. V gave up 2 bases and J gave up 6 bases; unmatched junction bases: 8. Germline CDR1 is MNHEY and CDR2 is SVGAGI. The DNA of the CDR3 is TGTGCCAGCAGTTACCGTGCACAGCGGGGGTCCGGGGAGCTGTTTTTT. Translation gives CASSYRAQRGSGELFF.

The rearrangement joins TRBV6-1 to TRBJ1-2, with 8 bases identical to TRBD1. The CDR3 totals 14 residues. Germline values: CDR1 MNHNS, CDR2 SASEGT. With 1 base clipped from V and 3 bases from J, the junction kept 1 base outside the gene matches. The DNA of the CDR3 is TGTGCCAGCAGTGAAGGGGGACAGGACTATGGCTACACCTTC. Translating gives CASSEGGQDYGYTF.

This CDR3 reads CASHVAGTSGYNEQFF. The CDR3 coding sequence is TGTGCCTCTCACGTAGCCGGGACTAGCGGGTACAATGAGCAGTTCTTC. V usage is TRBV10-3 and J usage is TRBJ2-1; 12 nucleotides agree with TRBD2. The CDR3 covers 16 residues. Germline V gene lookup returns CDR1 ENHRY and CDR2 SYGVKD. V shed 11 bases and J 4 bases; nucleotides not matched to a gene: 12.

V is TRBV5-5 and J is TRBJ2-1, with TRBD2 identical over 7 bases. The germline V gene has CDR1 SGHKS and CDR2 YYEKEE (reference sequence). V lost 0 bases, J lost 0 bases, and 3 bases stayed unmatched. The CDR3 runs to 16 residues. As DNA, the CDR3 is TGTGCCAGCAGCTTGGGTAGGGAGGGCTCCTACAATGAGCAGTTCTTC. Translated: CASSLGREGSYNEQFF.

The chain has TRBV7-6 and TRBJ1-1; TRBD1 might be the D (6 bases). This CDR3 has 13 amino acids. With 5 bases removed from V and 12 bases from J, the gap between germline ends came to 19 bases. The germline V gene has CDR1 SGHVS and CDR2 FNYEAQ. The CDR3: CASSPSGQGITFF. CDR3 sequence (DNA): TGTGCCAGCAGCCCCTCCGGGCAGGGGATAACTTTCTTT.

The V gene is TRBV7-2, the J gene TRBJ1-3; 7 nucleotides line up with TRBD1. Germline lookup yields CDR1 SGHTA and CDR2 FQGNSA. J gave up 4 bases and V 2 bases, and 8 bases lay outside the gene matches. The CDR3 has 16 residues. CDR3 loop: CASSLLRLTGGNTIYF. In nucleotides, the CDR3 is TGTGCCAGCAGCTTACTCCGTTTGACAGGGGGAAACACCATATATTTT.

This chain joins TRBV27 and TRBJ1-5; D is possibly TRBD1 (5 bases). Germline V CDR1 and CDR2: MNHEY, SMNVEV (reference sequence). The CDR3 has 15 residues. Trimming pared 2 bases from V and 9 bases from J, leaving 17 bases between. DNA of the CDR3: TGTGCCAGCAGTTTAACCTCAGGGTCGGGGGGGCCCCAGCATTTT. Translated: CASSLTSGSGGPQHF.

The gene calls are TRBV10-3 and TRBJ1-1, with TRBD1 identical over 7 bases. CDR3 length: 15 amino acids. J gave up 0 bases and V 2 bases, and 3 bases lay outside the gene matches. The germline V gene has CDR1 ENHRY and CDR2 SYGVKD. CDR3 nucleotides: TGTGCCATCAGTGAGGGAGGACAGGTGAACACTGAAGCTTTCTTT. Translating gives CAISEGGQVNTEAFF.

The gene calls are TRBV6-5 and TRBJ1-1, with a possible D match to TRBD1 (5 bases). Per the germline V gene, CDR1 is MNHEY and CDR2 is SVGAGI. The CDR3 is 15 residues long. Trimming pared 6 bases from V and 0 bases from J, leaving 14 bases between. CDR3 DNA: TGTGCCAGCAGCTGGAGTCGGGGGGTGAACACTGAAGCTTTCTTT. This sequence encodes CASSWSRGVNTEAFF.

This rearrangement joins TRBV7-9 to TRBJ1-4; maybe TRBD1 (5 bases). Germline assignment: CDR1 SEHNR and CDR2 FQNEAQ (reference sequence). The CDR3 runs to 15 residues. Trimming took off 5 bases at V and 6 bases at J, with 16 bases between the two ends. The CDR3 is CASSEYSRGYEKLFF. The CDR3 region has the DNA TGTGCCAGCAGCGAGTACTCAAGGGGTTATGAAAAACTGTTTTTT.

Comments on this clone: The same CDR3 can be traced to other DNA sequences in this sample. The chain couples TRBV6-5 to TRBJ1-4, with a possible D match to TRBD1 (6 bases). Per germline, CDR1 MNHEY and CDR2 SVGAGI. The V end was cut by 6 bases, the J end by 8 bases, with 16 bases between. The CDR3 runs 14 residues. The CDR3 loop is CASSRQVLGEKLFF. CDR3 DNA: TGTGCCAGCAGCCGACAGGTTCTAGGCGAAAAACTGTTTTTT.

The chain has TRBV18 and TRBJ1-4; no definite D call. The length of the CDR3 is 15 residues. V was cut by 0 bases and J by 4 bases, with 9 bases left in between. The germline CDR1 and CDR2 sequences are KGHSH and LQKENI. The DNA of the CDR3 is TGTGCCAGCTCACCACCGGAGCAGTATAATGAAAAACTGTTTTTT. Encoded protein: CASSPPEQYNEKLFF.

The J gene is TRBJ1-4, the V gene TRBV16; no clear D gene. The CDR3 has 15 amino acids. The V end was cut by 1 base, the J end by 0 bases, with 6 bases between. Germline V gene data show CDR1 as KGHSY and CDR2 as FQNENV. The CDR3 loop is CASSQLRTTNEKLFF. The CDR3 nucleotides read TGTGCCAGCAGCCAATTGCGGACAACTAATGAAAAACTGTTTTTT. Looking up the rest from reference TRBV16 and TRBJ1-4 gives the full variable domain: GEEVAQTPKHLVRGEGQKAKLYCAPIKGHSYVFWYQQVLKNEFKFLISFQNENVFDETGMPKERFSAKCLPNSPCSLEIQATKLEDSAVYFCASSQLRTTNEKLFFGSGTQLSVL.

The CDR3 coding sequence is TGCGCCAGCAGCCAGTCGGTGTCTGGGGCCAACGTCCTGACTTTC. This translates into CASSQSVSGANVLTF. The chain couples TRBV4-1 to TRBJ2-6; D is uncertain. Germline CDR1 reads MGHRA; CDR2 reads YSYEKL. The CDR3 covers 15 residues. The ends were cut back, 3 bases at V and 1 base at J, with 7 bases in the middle.

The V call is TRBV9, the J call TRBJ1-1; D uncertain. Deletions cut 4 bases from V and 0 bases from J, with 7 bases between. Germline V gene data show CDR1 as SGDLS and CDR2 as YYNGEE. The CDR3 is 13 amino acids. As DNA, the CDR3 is TGTGCCAGCAGCCGGTCCTTGAACACTGAAGCTTTCTTT. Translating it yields CASSRSLNTEAFF.

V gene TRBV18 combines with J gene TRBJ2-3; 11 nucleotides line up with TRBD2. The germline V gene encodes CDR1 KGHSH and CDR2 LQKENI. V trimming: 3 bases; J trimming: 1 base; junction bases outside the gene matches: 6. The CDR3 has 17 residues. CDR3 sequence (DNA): TGTGCCAGCTCACCGCCGGGACTAGCGGTAGGCACAGATACGCAGTATTTT. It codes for CASSPPGLAVGTDTQYF.

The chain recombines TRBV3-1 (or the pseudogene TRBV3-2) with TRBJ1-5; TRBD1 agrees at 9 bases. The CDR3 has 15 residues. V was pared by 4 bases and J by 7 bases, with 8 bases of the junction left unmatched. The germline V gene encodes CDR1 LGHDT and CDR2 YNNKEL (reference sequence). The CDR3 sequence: CASSLGTGMDQPQHF. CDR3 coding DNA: TGTGCCAGCAGCCTCGGGACAGGGATGGACCAGCCCCAGCATTTT.

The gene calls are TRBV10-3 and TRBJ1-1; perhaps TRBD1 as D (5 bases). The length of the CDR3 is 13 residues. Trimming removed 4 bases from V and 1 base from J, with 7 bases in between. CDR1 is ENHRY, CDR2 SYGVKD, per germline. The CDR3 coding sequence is TGTGCCATCAGTGGACAGCGGAACACTGAAGCTTTCTTT. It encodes CAISGQRNTEAFF.

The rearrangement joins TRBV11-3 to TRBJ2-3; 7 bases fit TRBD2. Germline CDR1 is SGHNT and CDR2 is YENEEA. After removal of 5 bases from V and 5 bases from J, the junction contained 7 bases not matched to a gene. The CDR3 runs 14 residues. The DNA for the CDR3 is TGTGCCAGCAGCCCAGGTGGGAGGGAAGATACGCAGTATTTT. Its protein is CASSPGGREDTQYF. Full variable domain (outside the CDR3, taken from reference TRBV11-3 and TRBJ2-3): EAGVVQSPRYKIIEKKQPVAFWCNPISGHNTLYWYLQNLGQGPELLIRYENEEAVDDSQLPKDRFSAERLKGVDSTLKIQPAELGDSAVYLCASSPGGREDTQYFGPGTRLTVL.

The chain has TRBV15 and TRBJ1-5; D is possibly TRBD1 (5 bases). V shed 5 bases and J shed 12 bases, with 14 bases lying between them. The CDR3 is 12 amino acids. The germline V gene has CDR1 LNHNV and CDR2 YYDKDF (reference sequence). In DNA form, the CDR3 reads TGTGCCACCAGCGGGGACGGAGGGTACCAGCATTTT. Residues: CATSGDGGYQHF.

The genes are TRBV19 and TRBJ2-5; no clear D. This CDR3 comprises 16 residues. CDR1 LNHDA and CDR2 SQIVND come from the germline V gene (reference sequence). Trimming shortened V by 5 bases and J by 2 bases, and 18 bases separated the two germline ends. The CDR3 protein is CASSPAVELPQETQYF. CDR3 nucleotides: TGTGCCAGTAGTCCCGCGGTGGAACTACCGCAAGAGACCCAGTACTTC.